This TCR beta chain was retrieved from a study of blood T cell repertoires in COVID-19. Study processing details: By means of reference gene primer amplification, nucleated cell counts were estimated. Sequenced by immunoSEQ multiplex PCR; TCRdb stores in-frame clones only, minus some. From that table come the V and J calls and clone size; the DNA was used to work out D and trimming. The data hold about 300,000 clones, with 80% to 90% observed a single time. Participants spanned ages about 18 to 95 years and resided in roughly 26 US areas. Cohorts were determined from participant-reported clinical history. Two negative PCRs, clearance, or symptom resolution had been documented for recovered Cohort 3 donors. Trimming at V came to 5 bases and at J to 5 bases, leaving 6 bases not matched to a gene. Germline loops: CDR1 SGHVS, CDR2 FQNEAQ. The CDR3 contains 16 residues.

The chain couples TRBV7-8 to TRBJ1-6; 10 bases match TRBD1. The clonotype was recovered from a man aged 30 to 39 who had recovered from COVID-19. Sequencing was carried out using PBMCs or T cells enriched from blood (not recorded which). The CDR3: CASSPGDRGHNSPLHF. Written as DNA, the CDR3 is TGTGCCAGCAGCCCGGGGGACAGGGGACATAATTCACCCCTCCACTTT.